The 2 T cell receptor beta chains reported below all come from one sample, sequenced in a study of blood T cell repertoires in COVID-19. Using immunoSEQ multiplex PCR, the repertoire was profiled, and TCRdb retains in-frame clones only, with some absent. The sample has 30,000 to 40,000 clones, approximately 93% seen once. Sequenced material: peripheral blood. These receptors all come from a man aged 50 to 60 with active COVID-19.

The gene calls are TRBV29-1 and TRBJ1-2; TRBD1 is a possible D gene (6 bases). This CDR3 contains 14 residues. V lost 7 bases and J 6 bases, leaving 21 bases between the germline ends. In germline, CDR1 is SQVTM, CDR2 ANQGSEA. CDR3 protein: CSAGERVSMNGYTF. CDR3 DNA sequence: TGCAGCGCAGGGGAAAGAGTTTCGATGAATGGCTACACCTTC. The full variable domain, rest sourced from reference TRBV29-1 and TRBJ1-2, is SAVISQKPSRDICQRGTSLTIQCQVDSQVTMMFWYRQQPGQSLTLIATANQGSEATYESGFVIDKFPISRPNLTFSTLTVSNMSPEDSSIYLCSAGERVSMNGYTFGSGTRLTVV.

The chain links TRBV6-5 to TRBJ1-5, with D tentatively TRBD1 (6 bases). CDR3 length: 15 amino acids. Trimming stripped 6 bases from V and 0 bases from J, with 12 bases between. CDR1 and CDR2 (germline): MNHEY, SVGAGI. The CDR3 reads CASRNTGYSNQPQHF. The CDR3 bases are TGTGCCAGCAGGAATACAGGGTATAGCAATCAGCCCCAGCATTTT.